This T cell receptor beta chain was obtained from a study of CXCR3-negative and CXCR3-positive naive CD8 T cells. Study at large: A total of about 140 million TRB reads was generated, with about 1.5 +/- 0.3 million per library. General observations from the study: Fresh PBMCs were used in most assays, and CXCR3 expression partially decreased after cryopreservation. In both naive subsets diversity was comparably high, whereas memory CD8+ cells showed much lower diversity.

For this clonotype: Its matching antigen is unknown.

TRB cDNA libraries were made by UMI-labeled 5' RACE. After re-calling the 5' RACE reads, TCRdb lists one entry per CDR3 protein, DNA absent. This listing includes tens of thousands of distinct CDR3 sequences. There are 14 residues in the CDR3. Per germline, CDR1 MDHEN and CDR2 SYDVKM. CD45RO-CCR7+CD27+CD95- marked naive CD8+ T cells. The clonotype originates from a human donor in good health. Some clones in this sample may be carry-over from other donors' samples. The V call is TRBV28, the J call TRBJ2-3; TCRdb names TRBD2, which stays unverified in the absence of DNA. Sequencing input: naive CXCR3- CD8+ T cells from blood. Subset in this sample: CD45RO-CCR7+CD27+CD95- naive CD8+ T cells lacking CXCR3 (TNR3-). This chain's CDR3 is CASSFRGLAPTQYF.